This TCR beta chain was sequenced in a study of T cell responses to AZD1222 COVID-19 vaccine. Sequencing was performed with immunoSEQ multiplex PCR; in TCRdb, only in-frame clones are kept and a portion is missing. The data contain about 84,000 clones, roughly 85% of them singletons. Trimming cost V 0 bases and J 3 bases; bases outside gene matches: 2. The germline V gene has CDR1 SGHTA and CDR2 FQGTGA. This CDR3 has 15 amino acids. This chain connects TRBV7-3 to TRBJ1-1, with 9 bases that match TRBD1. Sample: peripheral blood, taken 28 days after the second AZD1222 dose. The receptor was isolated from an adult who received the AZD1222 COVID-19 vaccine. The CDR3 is CASSLTGQGDTEAFF. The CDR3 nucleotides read TGTGCCAGCAGCTTAACGGGACAGGGAGACACTGAAGCTTTCTTT.